This T cell receptor beta chain was documented in a study of CD8 T cells in Susac syndrome. The RNA, about 0.5 to 1 ug, was put through reverse transcription using random hexamers. The authors amplified TCR beta CDR3 across 54 Vbeta and 13 Jbeta using immunoSEQ multiplex PCR. Each CDR3 protein is one row after TCRdb ran MiXCR on the immunoSEQ multiplex PCR reads. Of some 180,000 distinct CDR3 sequences listed, about 94% were seen once; the top ten hold 0.085% to 0.12%. General study findings and limits: The study acknowledged a relatively small number of individuals in its TCR sequencing and HLA analysis.

Controls were healthy donors chosen to match patients in age and sex. A remark on this clonotype: Its specificity is not known.

The material sequenced was CD4+ T cells from PBMCs. This clonotype was obtained from a human donor in good health.

The CDR3 bases are TGTGCCAGCCTATCGTCCGGGACGGGGGAGACCCAGTACTTC. This codes for CASLSSGTGETQYF. This chain joins TRBV28 and TRBJ2-5; TRBD1 or TRBD2 may be the D gene (5 bases each). V dropped 8 bases and J dropped 5 bases, with 18 bases sitting between them. The CDR3 loop spans 14 amino acids. Germline V gives CDR1 MDHEN, CDR2 SYDVKM.